The next 21 T cell receptor beta chains were all read from a single sample in a study of beta chain features in type 1 diabetes. Study-wide points: TCRB CDR3 length was moderately but significantly reduced in all four CD4+ subsets of Type 1 diabetes patients.

Their antigens are not known. Sequenced material consisted of expressed TCRB transcripts (all of the isolated RNA was reverse transcribed). TCRdb's table, derived via immunoSEQ multiplex PCR, lists solely in-frame clones and lacks some. The sample shows about 190,000 clones, about 7.9% of them seen only once. Sequenced sample: central memory CD4+ T cells from blood. All receptors derive from a man younger than 35 with type 1 diabetes.

On this clone: Additional DNA sequences in this sample encode the identical CDR3. V usage is TRBV7-9 and J usage is TRBJ2-1, with 9 bases that match TRBD1. The CDR3 spans 15 residues. Germline V CDR1 and CDR2: SEHNR, FQNEAQ (reference sequence). V shed 5 bases and J 1 base; nucleotides not matched to a gene: 3. CDR3 protein: CASSPGQGSYNEQFF. In nucleotides, the CDR3 is TGTGCCAGCAGCCCGGGACAGGGATCCTACAATGAGCAGTTCTTC.

This chain joins TRBV6-1 and TRBJ1-1, with 7 bases identical to TRBD1. This CDR3 is 15 amino acids long. Per the germline V gene, CDR1 is MNHNS and CDR2 is SASEGT. V dropped 5 bases and J dropped 5; count of bases not matched to a gene: 11. CDR3 coding DNA: TGTGCCAGCAGTCACCTTGACAGGGATGCTACTGAAGCTTTCTTT. This encodes CASSHLDRDATEAFF.

This clone was seen more than once but under ten times. The rearrangement joins TRBV18 to TRBJ2-1, with 7 positions matching TRBD2. CDR3 length equals 15 residues. After removal of 2 bases from V and 9 bases from J, the junction contained 10 bases not matched to a gene. The germline V gene has CDR1 KGHSH and CDR2 LQKENI. CDR3 sequence reads: CASSPLSSGASEQFF. The CDR3 region has the DNA TGTGCCAGCTCACCATTATCTAGCGGCGCCTCTGAGCAGTTCTTC.

The gene calls are TRBV18 and TRBJ2-7, with 8 bases lining up with TRBD2. V dropped 3 bases and J dropped 2; count of bases not matched to a gene: 3. Germline V CDR1 and CDR2: KGHSH, LQKENI. CDR3 size: 14 residues. The CDR3 reads CASSPGLGTYEQYF. DNA of the CDR3: TGTGCCAGCTCACCGGGACTAGGTACCTACGAGCAGTACTTC.

The chain couples TRBV6-1 to TRBJ2-5, with 13 bases matching TRBD2. V lost 6 bases to trimming and J lost 4 bases; unmatched junction nucleotides: 5. The CDR3 contains 15 residues. Germline assignment: CDR1 MNHNS and CDR2 SASEGT. The CDR3 nucleotides read TGTGCCAGCAGAGCGGGACTAGCGGGATTAGAGACCCAGTACTTC. This encodes CASRAGLAGLETQYF.

This clone was found a few times. The chain joins TRBV2 to TRBJ2-3; TRBD2 is a possible D gene (5 bases). Germline CDR1 SNHLY, CDR2 FYNNEI. The CDR3 runs to 13 residues. V lost 4 bases and J lost 4, with 9 bases in between. The CDR3, as DNA: TGTGCCAGCAGTGCCTTGGAGGCAGATACGCAGTATTTT. It is translated as CASSALEADTQYF.

The chain has TRBV9 and TRBJ2-5, with 9 positions matching TRBD1. The CDR3 has 15 residues. CDR1 and CDR2 from the germline V gene are SGDLS and YYNGEE. The trim removed 3 bases at V and 3 bases at J, leaving 6 bases unmatched. In DNA, the CDR3 is TGTGCCAGCAGCGAACGGGACAGGGCGGAAGAGACCCAGTACTTC. Translating it yields CASSERDRAEETQYF. The full variable domain, its missing parts supplied by reference TRBV9 and TRBJ2-5, is DSGVTQTPKHLITATGQRVTLRCSPRSGDLSVYWYQQSLDQGLQFLIQYYNGEERAKGNILERFSAQQFPDLHSELNLSSLELGDSALYFCASSERDRAEETQYFGPGTRLLVL.

The rearrangement joins TRBV7-2 to TRBJ2-6; D is unresolved. The CDR3 sequence is 15 residues long. Germline V gene sequence: CDR1 SGHTA, CDR2 FQGNSA. V was cut by 5 bases and J by 0 bases, with 8 bases left in between. The CDR3 bases are TGTGCCAGCAGCATCCGGTACTCTGGGGCCAACGTCCTGACTTTC. Protein: CASSIRYSGANVLTF.

This clone has only a few counts. The chain carries TRBV10-3 and TRBJ2-7, with 9 positions matching TRBD1. Losses at the gene ends were 7 bases for V and 0 bases for J; bases not matched to a gene: 4. Germline assignment: CDR1 ENHRY and CDR2 SYGVKD. This CDR3 region has 14 residues. The CDR3 nucleotides are TGTGCCATCAACCCGGGACAGGGCTCCTACGAGCAGTACTTC. It yields the protein CAINPGQGSYEQYF.

This clone came up a few times. The chain uses TRBV18 and TRBJ1-5, with unresolved D. Germline lookup yields CDR1 KGHSH and CDR2 LQKENI. CDR3 size: 13 residues. V lost 1 base, J lost 4 bases, and 5 bases lay in between. In DNA, the CDR3 is TGTGCCAGCTCACCACAGAGAAATCAGCCCCAGCATTTT. Encoded protein: CASSPQRNQPQHF.

The J gene is TRBJ2-3, the V gene TRBV7-9; D gene ambiguous. This CDR3 is 15 amino acids long. Trimming stripped 5 bases from V and 3 bases from J, with 15 bases between. Germline-derived CDR1 and CDR2 are SEHNR and FQNEAQ (reference sequence). CDR3 in DNA: TGTGCCAGCAGCCCCAGTTTTGGTTTTACAGATACGCAGTATTTT. Residues: CASSPSFGFTDTQYF.

The chain uses TRBV30 and TRBJ1-1, with TRBD1 matching over 9 bases. Germline-derived CDR1 and CDR2 are GTSNPN and SVGIG (reference sequence). V was pared by 1 base and J by 3 bases, with 12 bases of the junction left unmatched. The CDR3 spans 17 residues. The CDR3 nucleotides read TGTGCCTGGAGTGGACGCCGCCCGGGACAGGGCCACACTGAAGCTTTCTTT. This sequence encodes CAWSGRRPGQGHTEAFF.

The CDR3 is CASRSVAQRGVIYNEQFF. The DNA of the CDR3 is TGTGCCAGCCGTTCCGTCGCCCAGCGGGGGGTTATTTACAATGAGCAGTTCTTC. The chain carries TRBV27 and TRBJ2-1; 9 nucleotides align to TRBD2. Germline lookup yields CDR1 MNHEY and CDR2 SMNVEV (reference sequence). This CDR3 region has 18 residues. V lost 8 bases and J lost 4; bases outside the gene matches: 18.

This clone has a handful of counts. The chain couples TRBV5-4 to TRBJ1-1; D unclear. V lost 0 bases and J 6 bases, leaving 6 bases between the germline ends. In germline, CDR1 is SGHNT, CDR2 YYREEE (reference sequence). The CDR3 sequence is 12 residues long. The CDR3 is CASSLDASEAFF. The CDR3 DNA reads TGTGCCAGCAGCTTGGACGCGTCTGAAGCTTTCTTT.

The chain uses TRBV7-2 and TRBJ2-5; 14 bases fit TRBD2. Germline V gene lookup returns CDR1 SGHTA and CDR2 FQGNSA. CDR3 length equals 15 residues. The J segment lost 6 bases and the V segment lost 8 bases, leaving 8 bases of the junction unmatched. Here the CDR3 reads CASGPTSGGAQTQYF. CDR3 in DNA: TGTGCCAGCGGACCGACTAGCGGGGGGGCCCAGACCCAGTACTTC.

This clone occurred once. The V call is TRBV6-5, the J call TRBJ2-1, with TRBD1 as a possible D gene (5 bases). The CDR3 covers 14 residues. Germline CDR1 MNHEY, CDR2 SVGAGI. V lost 5 bases to trimming and J lost 11 bases, with 19 bases between them. For the CDR3, the DNA is TGTGCCAGCAGTGCGTACGACAGCAGGGTTCAGCAGTTCTTC. Residues: CASSAYDSRVQQFF.

V is TRBV6-6 and J is TRBJ2-5; a weak D match, TRBD1 (6 bases). V lost 4 bases and J lost 1, with 10 bases in between. Germline CDR1 reads MNHNY; CDR2 reads SVGAGI (reference sequence). This CDR3 comprises 14 residues. CDR3 amino acids: CASSSQGSQETQYF. CDR3 in DNA: TGTGCCAGCAGTTCCCAGGGGAGCCAAGAGACCCAGTACTTC.

V usage is TRBV27 and J usage is TRBJ1-2; TRBD1 matches 9 bases. This CDR3 region has 16 residues. Losses at the gene ends were 2 bases for V and 5 bases for J; bases not matched to a gene: 9. CDR1 is MNHEY and CDR2 is SMNVEV in the germline V gene (reference sequence). The CDR3 DNA reads TGTGCCAGCAGTTTAAAAGGACAGGGGTTCTTTTATGGCTACACCTTC. Translation: CASSLKGQGFFYGYTF.

This clone was detected a few times. The chain joins TRBV7-9 to TRBJ2-2; TRBD2 matches at 14 bases. Germline-derived CDR1 and CDR2 are SEHNR and FQNEAQ (reference sequence). Trimming took 3 bases from V and 5 from J; bases not matched to a gene: 11. This CDR3 contains 19 residues. The CDR3 here is CASSFALGLAGGSTGELFF. DNA of the CDR3: TGTGCCAGCAGCTTTGCCCTCGGACTAGCGGGAGGTTCGACCGGGGAGCTGTTTTTT.

This clone was seen more than once but under ten times. J is TRBJ1-2 and V is TRBV11-2, with 8 bases aligning to TRBD1. V shed 5 bases, J shed 4 bases, and the junction held 12 bases outside the gene matches. Germline V CDR1 and CDR2: SGHAT, FQNNGV. The CDR3 spans 16 residues. The CDR3 spells CASSQLGQGDLYGYTF. As DNA, the CDR3 is TGTGCCAGCAGCCAGCTTGGACAGGGTGACCTCTATGGCTACACCTTC.

Concerning this clone itself: Other nucleotide sequences in the sample specify the same CDR3. The chain carries TRBV29-1 and TRBJ1-4; TRBD1 matches 7 bases. V dropped 6 bases and J dropped 4; count of bases not matched to a gene: 5. Germline V gives CDR1 SQVTM, CDR2 ANQGSEA. There are 13 residues in the CDR3. The DNA for the CDR3 is TGCAGCGTGGGGGACAGAAGTAATGAAAAACTGTTTTTT. Translating gives CSVGDRSNEKLFF.